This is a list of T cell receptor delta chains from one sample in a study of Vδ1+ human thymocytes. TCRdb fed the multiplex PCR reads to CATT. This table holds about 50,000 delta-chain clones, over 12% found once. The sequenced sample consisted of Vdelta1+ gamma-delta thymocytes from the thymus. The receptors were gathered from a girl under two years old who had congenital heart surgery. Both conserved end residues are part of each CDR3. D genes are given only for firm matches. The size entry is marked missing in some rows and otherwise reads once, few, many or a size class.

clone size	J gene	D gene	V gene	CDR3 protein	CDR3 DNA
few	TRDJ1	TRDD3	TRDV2	CACDTGWGPYTDKLIF	TGTGCCTGTGACACTGGCTGGGGGCCCTACACCGATAAACTCATCTTT
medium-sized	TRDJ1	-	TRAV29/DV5	CAAAQTTDKLIF	TGTGCAGCAGCCCAAACGACCGATAAACTCATCTTT
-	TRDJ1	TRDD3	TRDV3	CASLRRGDVPEYWGILDKLIF	TGTGCCTCCCTCCGTAGGGGTGATGTACCCGAGTACTGGGGGATACTTGATAAACTCATCTTT
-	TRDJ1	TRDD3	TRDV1	CALGDLRDTLGYTDKLIF	TGTGCTCTTGGGGATCTGAGGGATACCTTGGGGTACACCGATAAACTCATCTTT
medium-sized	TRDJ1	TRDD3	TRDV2	CACDSTGGDTDKLIF	TGTGCCTGTGACTCTACTGGGGGGGACACCGATAAACTCATCTTT
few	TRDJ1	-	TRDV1	CALGEGPSTEESKLIF	TGTGCTCTTGGGGAAGGCCCTTCCACTGAAGAAAGTAAACTCATCTTT
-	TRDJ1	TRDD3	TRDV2	CACDTEGTGGRTLYTDKLIF	TGTGCCTGTGACACCGAGGGTACTGGGGGACGGACTCTTTACACCGATAAACTCATCTTT
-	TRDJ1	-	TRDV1	CALGEGPPTRYYTDKLIF	TGTGCTCTTGGGGAAGGGCCTCCTACAAGGTACTACACCGATAAACTCATCTTT
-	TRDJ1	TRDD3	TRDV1	CALGERGFLTSEVLGDYYYTDKLIF	TGTGCTCTTGGGGAACGGGGGTTTCTCACGTCGGAAGTACTGGGGGACTACTATTACACCGATAAACTCATCTTT
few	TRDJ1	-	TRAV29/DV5	CAASVTGRGHDTDKLIF	TGTGCAGCAAGCGTGACAGGCAGGGGTCACGACACCGATAAACTCATCTTT
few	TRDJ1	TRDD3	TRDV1	CALGELGRTGGYIDKLIF	TGTGCTCTTGGGGAACTAGGACGTACTGGGGGATATATCGATAAACTCATCTTT
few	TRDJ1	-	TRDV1	CALGEGPRGHTDKLIF	TGTGCTCTTGGGGAAGGCCCCCGCGGGCACACCGATAAACTCATCTTT
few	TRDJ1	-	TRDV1	CALGEPYCAGPLLRTDKLIF	TGTGCTCTTGGGGAACCCTACTGCGCTGGGCCCCTCTTAAGGACCGATAAACTCATCTTT
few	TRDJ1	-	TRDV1	CALGEEEARNNTDKLIF	TGTGCTCTTGGGGAAGAAGAAGCCCGGAATAACACCGATAAACTCATCTTT
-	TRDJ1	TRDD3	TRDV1	CSGGGRPSYWGIRGDKLIF	TGCTCTGGAGGTGGACGGCCCTCTTACTGGGGGATACGAGGCGATAAACTCATCTTT
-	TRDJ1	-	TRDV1	CALGENCSPCLTDKLIF	TGTGCTCTTGGGGAAAATTGTTCCCCCTGTTTGACCGATAAACTCATCTTT
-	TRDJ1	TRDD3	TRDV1	CALGESVNHLGGSGADKLIF	TGTGCTCTTGGGGAAAGTGTGAATCACCTTGGGGGATCTGGGGCCGATAAACTCATCTTT
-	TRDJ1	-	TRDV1	CALGELSPTGKGADKLIF	TGTGCTCTTGGGGAACTCAGCCCTACTGGGAAAGGCGCCGATAAACTCATCTTT
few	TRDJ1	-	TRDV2	CACDFGPLTGINGDGSHKLIF	TGTGCCTGTGACTTCGGACCCCTCACTGGGATCAACGGAGACGGGTCTCATAAACTCATCTTT
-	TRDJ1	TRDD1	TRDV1	CALGERTRNRKLIF	TGTGCTCTTGGGGAACGGACCCGAAATAGAAAACTCATCTTT
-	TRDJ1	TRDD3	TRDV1	CALGGAFLPVLGDTTDKLIF	TGTGCTCTTGGGGGGGCCTTCCTACCGGTACTGGGGGATACCACCGATAAACTCATCTTT
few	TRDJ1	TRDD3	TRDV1	CALGETDPVPPVLGDHYTDKLIF	TGTGCTCTTGGGGAAACTGACCCGGTCCCCCCTGTACTGGGGGACCACTACACCGATAAACTCATCTTT
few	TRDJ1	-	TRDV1	CALGELWGIAGSGDKLIF	TGTGCTCTTGGGGAACTTTGGGGCATCGCGGGATCCGGGGATAAACTCATCTTT
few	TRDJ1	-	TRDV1	CALGELAEGLYWRYTDKLIF	TGTGCTCTTGGGGAACTAGCAGAGGGATTGTACTGGAGGTACACCGATAAACTCATCTTT
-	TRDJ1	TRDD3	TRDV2	CACDTGLFPLKGGGWAKLIF	TGTGCCTGTGACACCGGACTATTCCCCCTCAAGGGCGGGGGATGGGCAAAACTCATCTTT
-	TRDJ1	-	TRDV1	CALGELVPRSSYRRWGLRGGYTDKLIF	TGTGCTCTTGGGGAACTGGTCCCCAGATCTTCCTACCGTAGGTGGGGGCTACGAGGGGGATACACCGATAAACTCATCTTT
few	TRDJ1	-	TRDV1	CALGCPCLTDKLIF	TGTGCTCTTGGTTGCCCGTGTCTCACCGATAAACTCATCTTT
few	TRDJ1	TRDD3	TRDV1	CALGEPRLKWGIRSTDKLIF	TGTGCTCTTGGGGAACCACGCCTAAAGTGGGGGATACGAAGCACCGATAAACTCATCTTT
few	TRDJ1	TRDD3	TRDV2	CACDTAWPLFTGGYGEKLIF	TGTGCCTGTGACACGGCTTGGCCCCTTTTTACTGGGGGATACGGCGAGAAACTCATCTTT
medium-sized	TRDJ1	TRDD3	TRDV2	CACDTGPWGIRVDPDKLIF	TGTGCCTGTGACACCGGTCCCTGGGGGATACGCGTAGACCCCGATAAACTCATCTTT
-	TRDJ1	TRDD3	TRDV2	CACDATTGPLGGYQRGCYLIF	TGTGCCTGTGATGCTACAACCGGCCCACTTGGGGGATACCAGCGGGGTTGCTACCTCATCTTT
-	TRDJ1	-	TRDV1	CALGELTSDPLSYTDKLIF	TGTGCTCTTGGGGAACTTACGTCTGACCCACTGTCGTACACCGATAAACTCATCTTT